Shown below are 29 T cell receptor beta chains from a single sample sequenced in a study of spatial heterogeneity in lung cancer. Time point meaning: sample taken at primary tumor resection. Without sorting, whole RNA was sequenced from tumor, nontumor lung or frozen PBMC. Each CDR3 protein is one row after TCRdb ran MiXCR on the 5' RACE reads. The table shows tens of thousands of distinct CDR3 sequences, with 5.2% occurring only once. Material: PBMCs, obtained at surgery. All receptors come from a female donor with early-stage non-small cell lung cancer.

The genes are TRBV20-1 and TRBJ2-2; TRBD2 matches at 9 bases. This CDR3 spans 16 amino acids. V gave up 0 bases and J gave up 4 bases; unmatched junction bases: 6. Germline V CDR1 and CDR2: DFQATT, SNEGSKA (reference sequence). CDR3 nucleotides: TGCAGTGCTAGAGATGGGCGGGAGGGCCGCACCGGGGAGCTGTTTTTT. It codes for CSARDGREGRTGELFF.

This clonotype was counted many times. J is TRBJ2-7 and V is TRBV7-9, with 8 bases identical to TRBD1. The CDR3 is 15 amino acids. The V gene's germline CDR1 is SEHNR and CDR2 FQNEAQ (reference sequence). Trimming cost V 5 bases and J 2 bases; bases outside gene matches: 8. DNA of the CDR3: TGTGCCAGCAGCAGCCGGACAGGGTACACCTACGAGCAGTACTTC. Translated: CASSSRTGYTYEQYF.

This clonotype was seen ten or more times. The CDR3 region has the DNA TGTGCCAGCAGCTCGCCAGGGGCCAATTCACCCCTCCACTTT. Its translation: CASSSPGANSPLHF. V is TRBV7-8 and J is TRBJ1-6, with D possibly matching TRBD1 (6 bases). This CDR3 region has 14 residues. V lost 4 bases to trimming and J lost 7 bases, with 11 bases between them. Germline V CDR1 and CDR2: SGHVS, FQNEAQ.

This clonotype was detected many times. V and J are TRBV29-1 and TRBJ1-5; tentative D call: TRBD1 (5 bases). Between the trimmed V and J ends, which lost 7 bases and 5 bases, there was a span of 15 bases. CDR3 length: 13 amino acids. Per germline, CDR1 SQVTM and CDR2 ANQGSEA. CDR3 nucleotide sequence: TGCAGCGGAGGACAAGGGGTTGATCAGCCCCAGCATTTT. Translation: CSGGQGVDQPQHF.

This clonotype was recorded many times. The chain recombines TRBV12-5 with TRBJ1-4; tentatively, D is TRBD1 (5 bases). The CDR3 runs 15 residues. The V and J ends lost 3 bases and 8 bases respectively, with 16 bases between them. Germline V gene data show CDR1 as LGHNT and CDR2 as FRNRAP. CDR3 in amino acids: CASGFGQGEGEKLFF. CDR3 nucleotide sequence: TGTGCTAGTGGTTTCGGGCAGGGTGAGGGGGAAAAACTGTTTTTT.

This clonotype was recorded many times. The J gene is TRBJ1-4, the V gene TRBV28; D is uncertain. The CDR3 spans 14 residues. Trimming left V 2 bases short and J 8 bases short, with 12 bases between. CDR1 MDHEN and CDR2 SYDVKM come from the germline V gene. This CDR3 is CASSLGHVGEKLFF. Here the CDR3 DNA reads TGTGCCAGCAGTTTAGGCCACGTCGGGGAAAAACTGTTTTTT.

This clonotype was seen a handful of times. The chain couples TRBV30 to TRBJ2-3; 9 positions agree with TRBD2. Looked up from germline, CDR1 is GTSNPN and CDR2 is SVGIG (reference sequence). The V gene end was trimmed by 2 bases and the J gene end by 4 bases; junction bases not matched to a gene: 4. This CDR3 has 14 amino acids. CDR3 in amino acids: CAWSPGGGADTQYF. For the CDR3, the DNA is TGTGCCTGGAGTCCCGGCGGGGGGGCAGATACGCAGTATTTT. Complete variable domain (other parts from reference TRBV30 and TRBJ2-3): SQTIHQWPATLVQPVGSPLSLECTVEGTSNPNLYWYRQAAGRGLQLLFYSVGIGQISSEVPQNLSASRPQDRQFILSSKKLLLSDSGFYLCAWSPGGGADTQYFGPGTRLTVL.

The chain carries TRBV10-1 and TRBJ1-5, with D unresolved. CDR3 length: 15 residues. Germline CDR1 is WNHNN and CDR2 is SYGVQD (reference sequence). Trimming stripped 6 bases from V and 9 bases from J, with 21 bases between. CDR3 residues: CASSADAGSPPPQHF. CDR3 coding DNA: TGCGCCAGCAGCGCAGATGCTGGGTCCCCTCCGCCCCAGCATTTT.

There are many counts of this clonotype. V gene TRBV4-1 combines with J gene TRBJ2-3, with D tentatively TRBD1 or TRBD2 (5 bases each). This CDR3 has 14 amino acids. The germline gives CDR1 MGHRA, CDR2 YSYEKL. V was trimmed by 6 bases and J by 3 bases, leaving 13 bases between them. This chain's CDR3 is CASSPGLGTDTQYF. For the CDR3, the DNA is TGCGCCAGCAGTCCGGGGCTGGGGACAGATACGCAGTATTTT.

In its sample, this clonotype was seen many times. J is TRBJ2-1 and V is TRBV2, with 9 positions matching TRBD1. Germline loops: CDR1 SNHLY, CDR2 FYNNEI. The junction had 4 bases not matched to a gene; V was cut back by 3 bases and J by 4 bases. CDR3 length: 15 amino acids. The CDR3: CASSERQGVYNEQFF. CDR3 coding DNA: TGTGCCAGCAGTGAGAGACAGGGGGTTTACAATGAGCAGTTCTTC.

This clonotype was seen ten or more times. The V gene is TRBV6-6, the J gene TRBJ2-1, with TRBD2 matching over 12 bases. CDR1 MNHNY and CDR2 SVGAGI come from the germline V gene (reference sequence). V dropped 5 bases and J dropped 4; count of bases not matched to a gene: 3. The CDR3 loop spans 15 amino acids. CDR3 sequence (DNA): TGTGCCAGCAGTCCAGGACTAGCGGGGTACAATGAGCAGTTCTTC. Its protein is CASSPGLAGYNEQFF.

This clonotype was seen many times. V is TRBV11-1 and J is TRBJ1-1, with a tentative D call TRBD1 (6 bases). V gave up 8 bases and J gave up 0 bases, with 13 bases separating them. Germline V gives CDR1 SGHAT, CDR2 FQDESV (reference sequence). The CDR3 spans 14 residues. The CDR3 loop reads CASGDRYMNTEAFF. The CDR3 DNA reads as TGTGCCAGCGGAGACAGGTACATGAACACTGAAGCTTTCTTT.

At least ten counts were recorded for this clonotype. The chain carries TRBV20-1 and TRBJ1-3; 7 nucleotides line up with TRBD1. The CDR3 loop spans 13 amino acids. CDR1 DFQATT and CDR2 SNEGSKA come from the germline V gene (reference sequence). J was trimmed by 1 base and V by 6 bases; bases with no gene match: 3. This CDR3 reads CSATTGSGNTIYF. CDR3 nucleotide sequence: TGCAGTGCCACGACAGGGTCTGGAAACACCATATATTTT.

This clonotype appeared a few times. This sequence joins TRBV4-3 and TRBJ1-1; D is possibly TRBD1 (5 bases). Trimming took off 4 bases at V and 1 base at J, with 13 bases between the two ends. The germline V gene has CDR1 LGHNA and CDR2 YSLEER. The CDR3 consists of 15 residues. CDR3 coding DNA: TGCGCCAGCAGCCTTTCTCCGACAGAGAACACTGAAGCTTTCTTT. Translation gives CASSLSPTENTEAFF.

The chain carries TRBV20-1 and TRBJ2-3; 10 nucleotides agree with TRBD2. The J segment lost 4 bases and the V segment lost 5 bases, leaving 9 bases of the junction unmatched. CDR1 is DFQATT, CDR2 SNEGSKA, per germline (reference sequence). The CDR3 is 15 amino acids. CDR3 region: CSAETSGWEADTQYF. CDR3 DNA sequence: TGCAGTGCTGAGACTAGCGGGTGGGAAGCAGATACGCAGTATTTT.

This clonotype was detected ten times or more. The chain combines TRBV27 with TRBJ2-7; 9 bases agree with TRBD2. The CDR3 totals 15 residues. J gave up 0 bases and V 5 bases, and 5 bases lay outside the gene matches. In germline, CDR1 is MNHEY, CDR2 SMNVEV (reference sequence). This CDR3 reads CASSRAGGRSYEQYF. The DNA for the CDR3 is TGTGCCAGCAGTAGAGCGGGAGGACGCTCCTACGAGCAGTACTTC.

This clonotype has ten or more counts. The J gene is TRBJ2-2, the V gene TRBV28; tentative D call: TRBD2 (7 bases). V was cut by 3 bases and J by 3 bases, with 14 bases left in between. The CDR3 is 16 amino acids. Germline CDR1 and CDR2: MDHEN and SYDVKM. The CDR3, as DNA: TGTGCCAGCAGTTTGGTTGGGGGGGGCGACACCGGGGAGCTGTTTTTT. Its protein product is CASSLVGGGDTGELFF.

Remarks on this clonotype: A single base separates this from a much larger clone, so it may be a read error. CDR3 coding DNA: TGCAGTGCTAGAAAAGGAGCGGCCTACTACGAGCAGCACTTC. Its translation is CSARKGAAYYEQHF. The genes are TRBV20-1 and TRBJ2-7, with a tentative D call TRBD2 (5 bases). In germline, CDR1 is DFQATT, CDR2 SNEGSKA (reference sequence). This CDR3 has 14 amino acids.

This chain connects TRBV5-6 to TRBJ2-3; 10 bases map to TRBD2. Germline V gene sequence: CDR1 SGHDT, CDR2 YYEEEE. The CDR3 has 15 amino acids. After removal of 4 bases from V and 4 bases from J, the junction contained 6 bases not matched to a gene. CDR3: CASSPLAGAADTQYF. The CDR3, as DNA: TGTGCCAGCAGCCCGCTAGCGGGAGCTGCAGATACGCAGTATTTT.

The rearrangement uses TRBV7-6 and TRBJ1-4; D perhaps matches TRBD1 (5 bases). Germline V gene data show CDR1 as SGHVS and CDR2 as FNYEAQ. The CDR3 consists of 15 residues. The ends were cut back, 1 base at V and 8 bases at J, with 14 bases in the middle. The CDR3 region is CASSLERGLSEKLFF. The CDR3 coding sequence is TGTGCCAGCAGCTTAGAGCGGGGCCTCTCAGAAAAACTGTTTTTT.

This clonotype has a count of ten or more. The rearrangement links TRBV5-1 to TRBJ1-4; the D is unclear. The CDR3 extends over 12 amino acids. Germline V lookup: CDR1 SGHRS, CDR2 YFSETQ. Trimming removed 0 bases from V and 6 bases from J, with 3 bases in between. The CDR3 loop reads CASSLGDEKLFF. The CDR3, as DNA: TGCGCCAGCAGCTTGGGAGATGAAAAACTGTTTTTT.

The sample holds many counts of this clonotype. The gene calls are TRBV30 and TRBJ2-5; TRBD2 might be the D (5 bases). V was cut by 0 bases and J by 0 bases, with 11 bases left in between. Per germline, CDR1 GTSNPN and CDR2 SVGIG (reference sequence). The CDR3 consists of 15 residues. CDR3 DNA sequence: TGTGCCTGGAGTGTGGGCGGGTGGTACCAAGAGACCCAGTACTTC. Residues: CAWSVGGWYQETQYF.

Judged by abundance, this clonotype is medium-sized. The chain has TRBV5-1 and TRBJ2-5; D unresolved. Looked up from germline, CDR1 is SGHRS and CDR2 is YFSETQ. The CDR3 extends over 13 amino acids. The ends were cut back, 1 base at V and 8 bases at J, with 12 bases in the middle. Here the CDR3 reads CASSLRQLGTQYF. CDR3 sequence (DNA): TGCGCCAGCAGCTTGAGGCAGCTTGGCACCCAGTACTTC.

This clonotype was recorded at least ten times. This CDR3 reads CASSSGIYGNTIYF. In nucleotides, the CDR3 is TGTGCCAGCAGTTCAGGGATCTACGGAAACACCATATATTTT. This chain joins TRBV12-3 or TRBV12-4 and TRBJ1-3; TRBD1 might be the D (5 bases). V lost 4 bases and J lost 4, with 11 bases in between. This CDR3 has 14 residues.

This rearrangement joins TRBV19 to TRBJ1-2, with 9 bases matching TRBD1. Losses at the gene ends were 5 bases for V and 8 bases for J; bases not matched to a gene: 6. Germline lookup yields CDR1 LNHDA and CDR2 SQIVND (reference sequence). There are 13 residues in the CDR3. CDR3 region: CASSVHRGQGYTF. The CDR3 bases are TGTGCCAGTAGTGTTCACAGGGGGCAAGGCTACACCTTC.

This clonotype showed up many times. This chain joins TRBV9 and TRBJ1-1, with D unresolved. The CDR3 loop spans 11 amino acids. V shed 5 bases and J shed 2 bases, with 4 bases lying between them. Germline V gene lookup returns CDR1 SGDLS and CDR2 YYNGEE. The CDR3 region has the DNA TGTGCCAGCAGGCTTAACACTGAAGCTTTCTTT. It encodes CASRLNTEAFF.

Ten or more counts support this clonotype. This chain links TRBV5-5 with TRBJ2-1, with D tentatively TRBD1 (5 bases). Germline loops: CDR1 SGHKS, CDR2 YYEKEE (reference sequence). The CDR3 length is 14 residues. Trimming took off 0 bases at V and 7 bases at J, with 11 bases between the two ends. The CDR3 region has the DNA TGTGCCAGCAGCTTGGCTACGACAGTTAATGAGCAGTTCTTC. Protein sequence: CASSLATTVNEQFF.

In this sample, this clonotype turned up many times. This chain connects TRBV4-1 to TRBJ1-1; D may be TRBD1 (6 bases). Germline CDR1 MGHRA, CDR2 YSYEKL. The V and J ends lost 1 base and 11 bases respectively, with 23 bases between them. The CDR3 is 16 residues long. CDR3 sequence: CASSQVGPRGGREAFF. The CDR3 nucleotides are TGCGCCAGCAGCCAAGTGGGTCCCCGCGGGGGGCGCGAGGCTTTCTTT.

There are many counts of this clonotype. The rearrangement uses TRBV2 and TRBJ2-3; D possibly corresponds to TRBD2 (6 bases). Germline CDR1 reads SNHLY; CDR2 reads FYNNEI. The V end lost 3 bases, the J end lost 4 bases, and 8 bases lay between the germline ends. The CDR3 is 13 residues long. CDR3 DNA: TGTGCCAGCAGTGACGGAGGGGCAGATACGCAGTATTTT. It encodes CASSDGGADTQYF.